The TCR beta chain under discussion was sequenced for a study of blood T cell repertoires in COVID-19 (dated by TCRdb to 2018 to 2021). Concerning the study at large: Samples from collaborators originated in the United States, Italy and Spain and spanned both the acute and convalescent phases of COVID-19. The material from the prospective study consisted of cDNA or gDNA derived from T cells, B-cell-depleted T cells, or PBMCs. Deeply sampled blood TCRbeta repertoires from subjects exposed to, actively infected with, or recovered from COVID-19 were included in the dataset. The repertoires were released in a freely available public database meant as a resource for research on the immune response to SARS-CoV-2. Samples were obtained from the ongoing ImmuneRACE study (first 160 participants) and from 1,000 to 1,500 subjects provided by 6 global collaborators. The sample metadata nearly always contained a de-identified subject ID, COVID-19 status, age in years and sex. Where available, HLA class I and class II types were taken from metadata supplied by the sample provider and were not determined by assay-based typing. The study at large found these results: How much clinical and demographic metadata was included differed by source and by participant, and the metadata was provided uncurated.

One collaborating source in Seattle enrolled patients during active infection and followed them longitudinally through the course of disease. Collaborating institutions collected whole blood in K2EDTA tubes following their own protocols. Collaborator samples were shipped for TCRbeta analysis as frozen whole blood, isolated PBMCs, or DNA extracted from either sample type. The immunoSEQ Assay, a bias-controlled multiplex PCR, was used to amplify TCRbeta CDR3 regions from genomic DNA. The authors' analysis ran thus. The number of nucleated cells in each sample was estimated from the amplification of reference gene primers within the assay. To quantify the absolute abundance of each unique TCRbeta CDR3 rearrangement, sequence reads were collapsed and filtered. For each sample, productive Simpson clonality was calculated as the square root of Simpson's diversity index over productive rearrangements. TCRdb limited this immuneACCESS table to in-frame rearrangements with V and J called. A share of clones is missing; checked studies link under half to unresolved V genes, and the rest is unexplained. That table is the source of V, J and clone size, and D and trimming were worked out from the DNA. The sample profile shows some 48,000 clones; 70% to 90% of them were found once. The ten largest clones represent about 2.8% of the sample.

Concerning this clone: What antigen it recognizes has not been identified. No much larger clone is present one base from it, and per-base qualities are unavailable.

The TCR was taken from a woman older than 75 with COVID-19, enrolled during active disease. The sequencing input was peripheral blood.

The nucleotides are TGTGCCAGTAGTAAGGGGTTACCCGAGCAGTTCTTC. Its translation is CASSKGLPEQFF. Rearrangement joined TRBV19 to TRBJ2-1; tentative D gene TRBD1, with 5 bases matching. Reading the germline V gene (reference sequence) gives CDR1 LNHDA and CDR2 SQIVND. The CDR3 contains 12 residues, cysteine and phenylalanine counted. The CDR3 DNA has 36 bases and is translated from base 1. V sheds 4 bases and J sheds 10 bases, leaving 11 bases between their ends.